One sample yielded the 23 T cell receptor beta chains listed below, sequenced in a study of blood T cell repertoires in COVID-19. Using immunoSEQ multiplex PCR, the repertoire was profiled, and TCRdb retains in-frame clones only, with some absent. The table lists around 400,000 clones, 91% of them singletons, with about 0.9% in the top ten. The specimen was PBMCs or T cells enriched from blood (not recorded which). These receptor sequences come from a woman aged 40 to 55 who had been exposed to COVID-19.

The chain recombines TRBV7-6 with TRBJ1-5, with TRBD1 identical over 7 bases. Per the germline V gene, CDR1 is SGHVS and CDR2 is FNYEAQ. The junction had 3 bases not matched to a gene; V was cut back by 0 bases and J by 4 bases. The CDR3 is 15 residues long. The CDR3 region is CASSLAQGDNQPQHF. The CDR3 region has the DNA TGTGCCAGCAGCTTAGCCCAGGGGGATAATCAGCCCCAGCATTTT. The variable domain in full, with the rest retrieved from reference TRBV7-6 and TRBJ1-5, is GAGVSQSPRYKVTKRGQDVALRCDPISGHVSLYWYRQALGQGPEFLTYFNYEAQQDKSGLPNDRFSAERPEGSISTLTIQRTEQRDSAMYRCASSLAQGDNQPQHFGDGTRLSIL.

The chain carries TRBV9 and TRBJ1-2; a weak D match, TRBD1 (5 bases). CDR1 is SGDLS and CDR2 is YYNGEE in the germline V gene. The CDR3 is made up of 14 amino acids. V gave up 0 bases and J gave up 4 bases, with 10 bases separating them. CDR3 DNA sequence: TGTGCCAGCAGCGTAGTCCCGCAGGGCTATGGCTACACCTTC. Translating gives CASSVVPQGYGYTF.

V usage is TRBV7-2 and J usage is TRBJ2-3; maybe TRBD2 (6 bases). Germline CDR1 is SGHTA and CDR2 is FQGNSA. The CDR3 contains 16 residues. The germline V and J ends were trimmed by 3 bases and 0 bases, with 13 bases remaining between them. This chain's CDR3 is CASSFKSGSSTDTQYF. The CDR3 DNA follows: TGTGCCAGCAGCTTCAAGAGCGGGTCTAGCACAGATACGCAGTATTTT.

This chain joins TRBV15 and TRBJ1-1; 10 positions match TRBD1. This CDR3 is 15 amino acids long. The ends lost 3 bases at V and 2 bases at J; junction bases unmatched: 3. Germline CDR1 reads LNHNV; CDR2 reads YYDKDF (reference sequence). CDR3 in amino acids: CATSSGDRGNTEAFF. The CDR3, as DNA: TGTGCCACCAGCAGTGGGGACAGGGGTAACACTGAAGCTTTCTTT. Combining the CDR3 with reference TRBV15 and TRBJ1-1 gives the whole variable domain DAMVIQNPRYQVTQFGKPVTLSCSQTLNHNVMYWYQQKSSQAPKLLFHYYDKDFNNEADTPDNFQSRRPNTSFCFLDIRSPGLGDTAMYLCATSSGDRGNTEAFFGQGTRLTVV.

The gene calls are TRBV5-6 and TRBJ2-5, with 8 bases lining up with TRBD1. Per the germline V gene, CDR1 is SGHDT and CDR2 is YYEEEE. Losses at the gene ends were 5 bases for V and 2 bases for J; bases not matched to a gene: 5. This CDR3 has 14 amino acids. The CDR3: CASSLTGAQETQYF. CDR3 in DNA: TGTGCCAGCAGTTTGACAGGGGCTCAAGAGACCCAGTACTTC. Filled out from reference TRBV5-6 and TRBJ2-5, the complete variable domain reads DAGVTQSPTHLIKTRGQQVTLRCSPKSGHDTVSWYQQALGQGPQFIFQYYEEEERQRGNFPDRFSGHQFPNYSSELNVNALLLGDSALYLCASSLTGAQETQYFGPGTRLLVL.

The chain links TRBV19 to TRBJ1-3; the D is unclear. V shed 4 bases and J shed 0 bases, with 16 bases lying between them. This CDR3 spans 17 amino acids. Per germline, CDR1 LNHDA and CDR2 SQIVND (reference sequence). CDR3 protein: CASSTPGNAVSGNTIYF. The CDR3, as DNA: TGTGCCAGTAGTACCCCGGGGAACGCGGTCTCTGGAAACACCATATATTTT.

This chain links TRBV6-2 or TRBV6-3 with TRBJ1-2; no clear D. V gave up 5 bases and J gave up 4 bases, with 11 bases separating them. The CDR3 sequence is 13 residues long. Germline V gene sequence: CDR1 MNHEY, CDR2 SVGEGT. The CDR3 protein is CASSPRTGYGYTF. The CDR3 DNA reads TGTGCCAGCAGTCCCCGCACGGGCTATGGCTACACCTTC.

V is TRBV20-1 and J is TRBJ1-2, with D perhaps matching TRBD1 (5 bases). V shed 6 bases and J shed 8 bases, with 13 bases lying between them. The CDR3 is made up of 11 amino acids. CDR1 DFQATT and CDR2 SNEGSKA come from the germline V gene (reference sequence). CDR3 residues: CSAPGRGGYTF. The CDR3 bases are TGCAGTGCCCCGGGGAGGGGCGGCTACACCTTC.

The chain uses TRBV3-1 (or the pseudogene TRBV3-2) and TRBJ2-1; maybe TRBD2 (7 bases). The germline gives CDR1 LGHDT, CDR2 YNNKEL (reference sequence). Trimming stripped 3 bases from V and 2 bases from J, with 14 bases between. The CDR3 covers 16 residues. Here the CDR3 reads CASSHLSGDTYNEQFF. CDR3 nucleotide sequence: TGTGCCAGCAGCCACCTCAGCGGGGACACCTACAATGAGCAGTTCTTC.

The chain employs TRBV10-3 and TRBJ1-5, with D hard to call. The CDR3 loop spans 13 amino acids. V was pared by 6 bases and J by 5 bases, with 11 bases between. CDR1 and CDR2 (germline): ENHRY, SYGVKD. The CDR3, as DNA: TGTGCCATCAGGCGCGACATTGATCAGCCCCAGCATTTT. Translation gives CAIRRDIDQPQHF.

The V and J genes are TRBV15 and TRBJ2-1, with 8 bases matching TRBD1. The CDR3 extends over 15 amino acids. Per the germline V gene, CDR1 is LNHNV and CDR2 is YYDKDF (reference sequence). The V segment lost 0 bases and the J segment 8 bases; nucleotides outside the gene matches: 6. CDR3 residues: CATSRDRAGGDEQFF. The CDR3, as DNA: TGTGCCACCAGCAGAGATCGGGCAGGGGGCGATGAGCAGTTCTTC.

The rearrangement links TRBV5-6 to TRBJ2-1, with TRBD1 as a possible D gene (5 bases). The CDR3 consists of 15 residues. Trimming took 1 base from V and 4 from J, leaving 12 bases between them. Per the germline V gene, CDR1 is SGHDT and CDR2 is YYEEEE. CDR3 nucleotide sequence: TGTGCCAGCAGCTTGCTGAGACAGACTTACAATGAGCAGTTCTTC. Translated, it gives CASSLLRQTYNEQFF.

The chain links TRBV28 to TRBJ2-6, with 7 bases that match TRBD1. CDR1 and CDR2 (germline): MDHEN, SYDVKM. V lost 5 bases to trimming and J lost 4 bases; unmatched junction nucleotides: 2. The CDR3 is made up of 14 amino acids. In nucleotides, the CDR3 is TGTGCCAGCAGTAGGGGGCCAGGGGCCAACGTCCTGACTTTC. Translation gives CASSRGPGANVLTF.

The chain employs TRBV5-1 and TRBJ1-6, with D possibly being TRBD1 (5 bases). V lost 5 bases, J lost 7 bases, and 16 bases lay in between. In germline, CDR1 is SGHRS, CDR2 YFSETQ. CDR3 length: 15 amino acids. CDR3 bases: TGCGCCAGCAGTTACTCGGGGGGGGGAAATTCACCCCTCCACTTT. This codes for CASSYSGGGNSPLHF.

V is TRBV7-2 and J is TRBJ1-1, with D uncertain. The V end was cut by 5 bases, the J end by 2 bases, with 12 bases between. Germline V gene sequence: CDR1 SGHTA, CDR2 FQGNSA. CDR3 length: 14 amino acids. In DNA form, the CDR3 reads TGTGCCAGCAGCCCCCTGCGGGGTAACACTGAAGCTTTCTTT. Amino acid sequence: CASSPLRGNTEAFF.

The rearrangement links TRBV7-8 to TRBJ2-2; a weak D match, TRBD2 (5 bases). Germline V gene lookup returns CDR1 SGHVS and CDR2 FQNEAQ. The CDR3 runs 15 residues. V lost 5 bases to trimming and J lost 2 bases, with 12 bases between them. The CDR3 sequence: CASSDYSVNTGELFF. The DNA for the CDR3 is TGTGCCAGCAGCGACTATAGTGTAAACACCGGGGAGCTGTTTTTT.

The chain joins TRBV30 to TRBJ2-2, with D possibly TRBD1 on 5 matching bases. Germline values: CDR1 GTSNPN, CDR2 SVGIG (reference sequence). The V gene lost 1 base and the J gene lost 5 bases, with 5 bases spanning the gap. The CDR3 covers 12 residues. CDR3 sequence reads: CAWSGQTGELFF. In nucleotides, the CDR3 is TGTGCCTGGAGTGGACAGACCGGGGAGCTGTTTTTT.

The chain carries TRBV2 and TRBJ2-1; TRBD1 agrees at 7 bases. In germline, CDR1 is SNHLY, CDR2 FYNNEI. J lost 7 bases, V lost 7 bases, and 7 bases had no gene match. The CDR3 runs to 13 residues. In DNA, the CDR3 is TGTGCCAGCAACCTCGACAGGGCTAATGAGCAGTTCTTC. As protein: CASNLDRANEQFF.

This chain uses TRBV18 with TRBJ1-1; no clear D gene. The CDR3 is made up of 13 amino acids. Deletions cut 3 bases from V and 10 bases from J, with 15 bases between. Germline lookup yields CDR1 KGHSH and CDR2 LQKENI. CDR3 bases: TGTGCCAGCTCACCGCAATATGGTTCCGGAGCTTTCTTT. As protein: CASSPQYGSGAFF.

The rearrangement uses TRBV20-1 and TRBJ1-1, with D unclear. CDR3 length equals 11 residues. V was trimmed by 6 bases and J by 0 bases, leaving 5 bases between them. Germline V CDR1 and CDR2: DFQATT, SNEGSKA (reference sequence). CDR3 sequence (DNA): TGCAGTGCCGGGGTGAACACTGAAGCTTTCTTT. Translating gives CSAGVNTEAFF.

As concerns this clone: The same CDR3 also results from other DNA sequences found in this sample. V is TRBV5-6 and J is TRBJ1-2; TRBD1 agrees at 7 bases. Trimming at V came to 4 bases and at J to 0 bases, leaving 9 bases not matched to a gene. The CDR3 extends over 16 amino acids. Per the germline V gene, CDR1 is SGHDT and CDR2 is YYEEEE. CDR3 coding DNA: TGTGCCAGCAGCACCTCCAGGACAGGATCTAACTATGGCTACACCTTC. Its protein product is CASSTSRTGSNYGYTF.

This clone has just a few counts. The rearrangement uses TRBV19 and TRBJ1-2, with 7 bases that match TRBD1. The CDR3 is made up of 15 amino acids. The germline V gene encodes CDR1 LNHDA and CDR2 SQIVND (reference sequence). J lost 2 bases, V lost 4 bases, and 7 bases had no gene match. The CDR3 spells CASSTKGASNYGYTF. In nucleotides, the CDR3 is TGTGCCAGTAGTACCAAGGGGGCATCGAACTATGGCTACACCTTC.

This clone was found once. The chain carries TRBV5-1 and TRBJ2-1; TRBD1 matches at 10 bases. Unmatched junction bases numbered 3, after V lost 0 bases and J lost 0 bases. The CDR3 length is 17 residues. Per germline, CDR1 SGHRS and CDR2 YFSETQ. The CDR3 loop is CASSLVGQGSSYNEQFF. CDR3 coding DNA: TGCGCCAGCAGCTTGGTGGGACAGGGGAGCTCCTACAATGAGCAGTTCTTC.